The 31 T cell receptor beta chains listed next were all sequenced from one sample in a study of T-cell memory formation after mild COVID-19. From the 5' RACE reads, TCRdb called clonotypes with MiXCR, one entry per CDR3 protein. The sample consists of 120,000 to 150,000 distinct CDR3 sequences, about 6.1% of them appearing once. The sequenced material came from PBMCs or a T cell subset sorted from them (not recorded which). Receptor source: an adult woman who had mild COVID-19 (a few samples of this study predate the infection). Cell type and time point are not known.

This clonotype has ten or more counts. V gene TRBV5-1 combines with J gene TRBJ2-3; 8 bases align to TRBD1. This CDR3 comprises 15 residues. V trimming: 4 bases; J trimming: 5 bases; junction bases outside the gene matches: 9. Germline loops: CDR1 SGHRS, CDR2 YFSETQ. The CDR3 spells CASSADQGALDTQYF. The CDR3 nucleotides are TGCGCCAGCAGCGCGGATCAGGGGGCTTTAGATACGCAGTATTTT.

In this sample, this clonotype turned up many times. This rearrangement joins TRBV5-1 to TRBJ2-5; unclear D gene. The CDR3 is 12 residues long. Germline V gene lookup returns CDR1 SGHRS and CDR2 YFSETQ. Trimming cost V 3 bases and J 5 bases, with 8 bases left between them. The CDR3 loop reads CASSWEGETQYF. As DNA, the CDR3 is TGCGCCAGCAGCTGGGAAGGGGAGACCCAGTACTTC. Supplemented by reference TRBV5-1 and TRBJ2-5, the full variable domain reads KAGVTQTPRYLIKTRGQQVTLSCSPISGHRSVSWYQQTPGQGLQFLFEYFSETQRNKGNFPGRFSGRQFSNSRSEMNVSTLELGDSALYLCASSWEGETQYFGPGTRLLVL.

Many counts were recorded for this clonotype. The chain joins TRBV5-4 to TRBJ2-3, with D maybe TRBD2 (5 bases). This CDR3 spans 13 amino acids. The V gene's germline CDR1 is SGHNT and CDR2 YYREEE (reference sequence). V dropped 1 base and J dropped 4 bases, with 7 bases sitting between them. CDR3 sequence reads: CASSLSGADTQYF. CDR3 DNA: TGTGCCAGCAGCTTGAGCGGCGCAGATACGCAGTATTTT.

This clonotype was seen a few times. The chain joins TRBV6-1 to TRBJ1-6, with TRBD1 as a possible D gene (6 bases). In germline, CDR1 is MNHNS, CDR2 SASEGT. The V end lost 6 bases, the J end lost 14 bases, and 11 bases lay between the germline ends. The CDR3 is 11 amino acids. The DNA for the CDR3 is TGTGCCAGCAGCGATAGGGGGGCCCTCCACTTT. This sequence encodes CASSDRGALHF.

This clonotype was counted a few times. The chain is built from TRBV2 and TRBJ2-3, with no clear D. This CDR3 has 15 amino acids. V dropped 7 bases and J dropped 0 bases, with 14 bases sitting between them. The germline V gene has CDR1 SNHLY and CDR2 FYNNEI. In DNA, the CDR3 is TGTGCCAGCACTTCGGAAAGGGTCAGCACAGATACGCAGTATTTT. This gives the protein CASTSERVSTDTQYF.

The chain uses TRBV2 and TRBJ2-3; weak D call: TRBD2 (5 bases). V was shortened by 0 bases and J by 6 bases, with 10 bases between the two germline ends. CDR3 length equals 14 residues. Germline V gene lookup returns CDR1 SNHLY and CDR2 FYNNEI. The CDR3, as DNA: TGTGCCAGCAGTGAAGCGCGGGTAGCGGATACGCAGTATTTT. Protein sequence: CASSEARVADTQYF.

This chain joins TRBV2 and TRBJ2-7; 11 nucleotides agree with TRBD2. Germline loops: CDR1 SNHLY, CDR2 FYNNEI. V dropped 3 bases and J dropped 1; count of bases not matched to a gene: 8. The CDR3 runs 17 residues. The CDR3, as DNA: TGTGCCAGCAGTGAGGCCCTTCTAGCGGGGGGTTCCTACGAGCAGTACTTC. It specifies CASSEALLAGGSYEQYF. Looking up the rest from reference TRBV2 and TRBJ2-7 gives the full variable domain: EPEVTQTPSHQVTQMGQEVILRCVPISNHLYFYWYRQILGQKVEFLVSFYNNEISEKSEIFDDQFSVERPDGSNFTLKIRSTKLEDSAMYFCASSEALLAGGSYEQYFGPGTRLTVT.

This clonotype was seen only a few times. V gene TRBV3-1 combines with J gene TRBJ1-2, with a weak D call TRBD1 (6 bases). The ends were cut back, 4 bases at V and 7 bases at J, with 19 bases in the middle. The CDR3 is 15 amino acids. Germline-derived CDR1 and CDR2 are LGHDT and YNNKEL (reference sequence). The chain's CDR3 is CASSLTGGVGLGYTF. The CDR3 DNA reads TGTGCCAGCAGCCTGACCGGGGGCGTCGGTCTTGGCTACACCTTC. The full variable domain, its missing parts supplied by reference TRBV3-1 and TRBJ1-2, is DTAVSQTPKYLVTQMGNDKSIKCEQNLGHDTMYWYKQDSKKFLKIMFSYNNKELIINETVPNRFSPKSPDKAHLNLHINSLELGDSAVYFCASSLTGGVGLGYTFGSGTRLTVV.

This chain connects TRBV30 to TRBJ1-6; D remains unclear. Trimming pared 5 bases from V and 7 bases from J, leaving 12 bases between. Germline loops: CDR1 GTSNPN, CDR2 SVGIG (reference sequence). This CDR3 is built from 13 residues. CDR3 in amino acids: CAWAYTRNSPLHF. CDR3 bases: TGTGCCTGGGCATACACTAGAAATTCACCCCTCCACTTT.

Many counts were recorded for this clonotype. The CDR3 DNA reads TGTGCCAGCACCAAACTAGCGGAGGGTTACAATGAGCAGTTCTTC. Translating it yields CASTKLAEGYNEQFF. The rearrangement joins TRBV28 to TRBJ2-1; TRBD2 aligns across 8 bases. Germline V gene data show CDR1 as MDHEN and CDR2 as SYDVKM. The V and J ends lost 7 bases and 4 bases, in that order; junction bases with no gene match: 9. The CDR3 is 15 residues long.

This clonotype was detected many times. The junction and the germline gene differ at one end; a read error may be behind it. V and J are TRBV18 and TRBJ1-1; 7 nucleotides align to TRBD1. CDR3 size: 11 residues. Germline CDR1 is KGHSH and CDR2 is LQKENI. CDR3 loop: CASSPGDSQAF. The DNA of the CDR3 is TGTGCCAGCTCACCAGGGGACAGCCAGGCATTT.

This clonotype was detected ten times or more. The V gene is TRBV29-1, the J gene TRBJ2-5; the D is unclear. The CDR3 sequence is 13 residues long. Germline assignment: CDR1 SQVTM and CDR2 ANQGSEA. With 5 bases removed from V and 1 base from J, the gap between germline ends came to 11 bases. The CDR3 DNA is TGCAGCGTTCGGCTCAGGCTCCAAGAGACCCAGTACTTC. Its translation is CSVRLRLQETQYF.

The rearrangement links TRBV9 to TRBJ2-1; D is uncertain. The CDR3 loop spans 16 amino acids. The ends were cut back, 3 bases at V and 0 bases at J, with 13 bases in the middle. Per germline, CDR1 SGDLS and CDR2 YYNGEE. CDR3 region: CASSGLLVSSYNEQFF. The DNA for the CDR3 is TGTGCCAGCAGCGGCCTATTAGTCAGCTCCTACAATGAGCAGTTCTTC.

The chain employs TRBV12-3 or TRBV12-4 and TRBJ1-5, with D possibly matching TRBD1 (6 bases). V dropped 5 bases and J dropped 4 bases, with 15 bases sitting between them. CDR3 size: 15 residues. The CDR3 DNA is TGTGCCAGCAGTAATACAGGGAAGAGGAATCAGCCCCAGCATTTT. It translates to CASSNTGKRNQPQHF.

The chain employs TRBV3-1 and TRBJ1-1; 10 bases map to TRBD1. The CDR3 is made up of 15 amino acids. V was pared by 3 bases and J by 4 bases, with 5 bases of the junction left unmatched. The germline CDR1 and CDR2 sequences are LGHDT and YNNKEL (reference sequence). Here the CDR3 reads CASSQGTGAFTEAFF. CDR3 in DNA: TGTGCCAGCAGCCAGGGGACAGGGGCTTTCACTGAAGCTTTCTTT.

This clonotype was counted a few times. CDR3 loop: CASSQQGANTGELFF. The CDR3 nucleotides are TGCGCCAGCAGCCAACAGGGGGCGAACACCGGGGAGCTGTTTTTT. The genes are TRBV4-1 and TRBJ2-2, with TRBD1 identical over 7 bases. The germline CDR1 and CDR2 sequences are MGHRA and YSYEKL. V was clipped by 2 bases and J by 0 bases; unmatched bases: 0. The CDR3 extends over 15 amino acids.

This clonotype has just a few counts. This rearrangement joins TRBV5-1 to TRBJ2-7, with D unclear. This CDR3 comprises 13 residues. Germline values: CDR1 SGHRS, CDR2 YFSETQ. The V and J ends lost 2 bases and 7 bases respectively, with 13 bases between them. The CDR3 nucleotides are TGCGCCAGCAGCTTAGAACTGAAGGGAGAGCAGTACTTC. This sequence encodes CASSLELKGEQYF.

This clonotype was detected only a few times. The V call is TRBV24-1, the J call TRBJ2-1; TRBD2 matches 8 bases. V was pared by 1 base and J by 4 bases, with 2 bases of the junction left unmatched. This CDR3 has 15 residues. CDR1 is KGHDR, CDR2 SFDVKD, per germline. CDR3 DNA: TGTGCCACCAGTGATTTTACTAGCGGATACAATGAGCAGTTCTTC. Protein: CATSDFTSGYNEQFF.

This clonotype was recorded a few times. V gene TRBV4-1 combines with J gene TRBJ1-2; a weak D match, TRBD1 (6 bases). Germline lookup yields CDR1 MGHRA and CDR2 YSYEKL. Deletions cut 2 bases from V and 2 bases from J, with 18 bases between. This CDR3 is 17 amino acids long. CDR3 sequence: CASSQYLGGAGNYGYTF. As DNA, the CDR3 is TGCGCCAGCAGCCAATACTTGGGGGGGGCTGGGAACTATGGCTACACCTTC.

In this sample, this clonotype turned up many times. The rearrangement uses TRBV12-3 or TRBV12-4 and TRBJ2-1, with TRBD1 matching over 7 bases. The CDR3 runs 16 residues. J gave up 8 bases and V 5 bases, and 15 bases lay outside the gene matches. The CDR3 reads CASSMGQFPASYEQFF. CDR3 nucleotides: TGTGCCAGCAGTATGGGACAGTTCCCCGCATCATATGAGCAGTTCTTC.

The CDR3 region is CASSPQGGTEAFF. CDR3 DNA sequence: TGTGCCAGCAGTCCACAGGGGGGAACTGAAGCTTTCTTT. The chain couples TRBV6-5 to TRBJ1-1, with 8 positions matching TRBD1. The V and J ends lost 5 bases and 5 bases, in that order; junction bases with no gene match: 4. The CDR3 has 13 residues. The germline CDR1 and CDR2 sequences are MNHEY and SVGAGI.

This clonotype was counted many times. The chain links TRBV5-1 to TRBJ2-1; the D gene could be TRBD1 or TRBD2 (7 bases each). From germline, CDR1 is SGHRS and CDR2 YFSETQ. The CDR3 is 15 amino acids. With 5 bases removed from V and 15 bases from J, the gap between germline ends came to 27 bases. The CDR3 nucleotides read TGCGCCAGCAGTCCGCGGGGGATAAGGGGGCAGCACCTGTTCTTC. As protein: CASSPRGIRGQHLFF.

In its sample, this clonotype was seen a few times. In DNA, the CDR3 is TGTGCCAGCAGCCCACCGGGACAGCCATATTCCTACGAGCAGTACTTC. This sequence encodes CASSPPGQPYSYEQYF. This sequence joins TRBV6-2 or TRBV6-3 and TRBJ2-7; TRBD1 matches at 7 bases. Germline V gives CDR1 MNHEY, CDR2 SVGEGT. CDR3 length: 16 residues. The junction had 12 bases not matched to a gene; V was cut back by 6 bases and J by 1 base.

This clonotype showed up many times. The CDR3: CASSLAGTYGYTF. The DNA for the CDR3 is TGTGCCAGCAGCTTAGCTGGAACCTATGGCTACACCTTC. This rearrangement joins TRBV11-2 to TRBJ1-2; no clear D gene. Germline assignment: CDR1 SGHAT and CDR2 FQNNGV. The CDR3 is 13 amino acids. With 1 base removed from V and 4 bases from J, the gap between germline ends came to 7 bases.

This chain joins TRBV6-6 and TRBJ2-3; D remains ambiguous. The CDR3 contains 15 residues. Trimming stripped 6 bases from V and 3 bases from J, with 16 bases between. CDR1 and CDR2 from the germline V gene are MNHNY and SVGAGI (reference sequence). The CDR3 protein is CASSPGVATTDTQYF. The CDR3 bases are TGTGCCAGCAGCCCAGGTGTCGCGACTACAGATACGCAGTATTTT.

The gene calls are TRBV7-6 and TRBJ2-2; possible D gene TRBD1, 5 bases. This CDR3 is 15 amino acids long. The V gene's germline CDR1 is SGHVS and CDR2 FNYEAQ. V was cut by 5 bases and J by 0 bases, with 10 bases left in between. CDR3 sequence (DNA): TGTGCCAGCAGCCTAGGGGTATCGAACACCGGGGAGCTGTTTTTT. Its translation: CASSLGVSNTGELFF.

CDR3 in DNA: TGTGCCAGCAGCCAAGATATCGGACCACTTGCGATGGCGCAGTATTTT. Amino acid sequence: CASSQDIGPLAMAQYF. The rearrangement joins TRBV3-1 to TRBJ2-3; D is unclear. The CDR3 is 16 residues long. Germline V lookup: CDR1 LGHDT, CDR2 YNNKEL (reference sequence). Trimming took off 0 bases at V and 10 bases at J, with 20 bases between the two ends.

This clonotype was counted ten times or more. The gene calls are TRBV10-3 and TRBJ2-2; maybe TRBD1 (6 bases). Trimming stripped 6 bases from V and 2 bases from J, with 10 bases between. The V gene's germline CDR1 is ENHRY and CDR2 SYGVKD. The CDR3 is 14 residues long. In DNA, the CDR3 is TGTGCCATCAGGGGGACACCTAACACCGGGGAGCTGTTTTTT. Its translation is CAIRGTPNTGELFF.

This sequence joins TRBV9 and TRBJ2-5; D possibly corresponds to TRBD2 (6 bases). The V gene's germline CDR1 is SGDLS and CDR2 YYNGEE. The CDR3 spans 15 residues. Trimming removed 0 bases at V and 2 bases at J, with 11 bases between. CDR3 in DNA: TGTGCCAGCAGCGTAGCCCCGGGGGAACAAGAGACCCAGTACTTC. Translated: CASSVAPGEQETQYF. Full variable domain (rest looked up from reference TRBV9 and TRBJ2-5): DSGVTQTPKHLITATGQRVTLRCSPRSGDLSVYWYQQSLDQGLQFLIQYYNGEERAKGNILERFSAQQFPDLHSELNLSSLELGDSALYFCASSVAPGEQETQYFGPGTRLLVL.

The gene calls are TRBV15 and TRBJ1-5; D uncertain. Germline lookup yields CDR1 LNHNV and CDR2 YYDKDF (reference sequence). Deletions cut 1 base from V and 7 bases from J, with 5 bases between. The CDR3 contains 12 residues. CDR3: CATSRGTQPQHF. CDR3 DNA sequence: TGTGCCACCAGCAGAGGCACGCAGCCCCAGCATTTT.

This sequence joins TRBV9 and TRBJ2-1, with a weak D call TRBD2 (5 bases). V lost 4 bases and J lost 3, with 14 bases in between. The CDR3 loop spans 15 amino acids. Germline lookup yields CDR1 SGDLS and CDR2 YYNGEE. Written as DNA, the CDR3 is TGTGCCAGCAGCCCCTCCGGGGTCCACTACAATGAGCAGTTCTTC. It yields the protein CASSPSGVHYNEQFF.